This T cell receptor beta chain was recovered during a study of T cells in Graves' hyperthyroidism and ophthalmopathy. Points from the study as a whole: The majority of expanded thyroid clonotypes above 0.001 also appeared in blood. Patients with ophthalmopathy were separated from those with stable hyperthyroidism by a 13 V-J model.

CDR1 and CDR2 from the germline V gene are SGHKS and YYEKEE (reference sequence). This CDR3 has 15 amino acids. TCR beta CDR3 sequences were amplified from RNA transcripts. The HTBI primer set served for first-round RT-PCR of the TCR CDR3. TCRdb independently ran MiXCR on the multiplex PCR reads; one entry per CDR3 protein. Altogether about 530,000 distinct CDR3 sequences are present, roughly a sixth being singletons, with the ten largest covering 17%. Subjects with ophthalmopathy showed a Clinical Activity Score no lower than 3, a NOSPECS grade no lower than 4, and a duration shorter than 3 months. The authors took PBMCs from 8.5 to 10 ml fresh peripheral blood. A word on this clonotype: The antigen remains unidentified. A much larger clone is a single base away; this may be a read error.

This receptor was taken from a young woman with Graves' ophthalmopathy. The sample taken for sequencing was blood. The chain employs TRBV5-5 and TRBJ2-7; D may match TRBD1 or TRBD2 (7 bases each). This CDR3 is CASSLGPDRDYGQYF. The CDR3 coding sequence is TGTGCCAGCAGCTTGGGGCCCGACAGGGACTACGGGCAGTACTTC.